This entry lists 32 T cell receptor beta chains sequenced from one sample in a study of blood T cell repertoires in COVID-19. The table came from immunoSEQ multiplex PCR; TCRdb's copy has only in-frame clones and leaves some out. The top ten clones hold 6% to 9% of a sample with about 330,000 clones, 70% to 90% of them seen once. The sequenced material came from peripheral blood. The receptors originated from a human donor in a cohort sampled during active COVID-19.

The V call is TRBV7-9, the J call TRBJ2-7, with no clear D. Trimming took off 2 bases at V and 2 bases at J, with 10 bases between the two ends. This CDR3 is built from 14 residues. The V gene's germline CDR1 is SEHNR and CDR2 FQNEAQ (reference sequence). The CDR3 nucleotides are TGTGCCAGCAGCTTAAGTCAGATCCCCTACGAGCAGTACTTC. Its translation: CASSLSQIPYEQYF.

The chain employs TRBV10-2 and TRBJ1-6; 8 nucleotides line up with TRBD1. Unmatched junction bases numbered 10, after V lost 8 bases and J lost 10 bases. Germline V gene data show CDR1 as WSHSY and CDR2 as SAAADI. This CDR3 contains 14 residues. CDR3 residues: CASCGQGEGSPLHF. The CDR3 bases are TGCGCCAGCTGCGGACAGGGTGAGGGCTCACCCCTCCACTTT.

The chain carries TRBV18 and TRBJ2-6; 7 bases align to TRBD1. This CDR3 contains 17 residues. J lost 1 base, V lost 2 bases, and 5 bases had no gene match. Germline CDR1 KGHSH, CDR2 LQKENI. The CDR3 here is CASSPKQGQSGANVLTF. The CDR3 DNA reads TGTGCCAGCTCACCAAAACAGGGGCAATCTGGGGCCAACGTCCTGACTTTC.

V usage is TRBV24-1 and J usage is TRBJ1-1, with a possible D match to TRBD1 (5 bases). The germline CDR1 and CDR2 sequences are KGHDR and SFDVKD. Trimming left V 8 bases short and J 1 base short, with 10 bases between. The CDR3 consists of 13 residues. This chain's CDR3 is CATKATANTEAFF. The CDR3 nucleotides are TGTGCCACCAAGGCGACAGCGAACACTGAAGCTTTCTTT.

A few counts support this clone. The CDR3 bases are TGTGCCAGCAGCTCCCATAGGGGCGGGGAGCTGTTTTTT. It encodes CASSSHRGGELFF. This rearrangement joins TRBV7-8 to TRBJ2-2, with D possibly matching TRBD1 (5 bases). This CDR3 region has 13 residues. V lost 4 bases and J lost 7, with 10 bases in between. Germline V gene data show CDR1 as SGHVS and CDR2 as FQNEAQ.

The genes are TRBV18 and TRBJ2-2; 7 positions match TRBD2. The CDR3 runs 16 residues. CDR1 is KGHSH, CDR2 LQKENI, per germline. The ends lost 0 bases at V and 1 base at J; junction bases unmatched: 2. CDR3 sequence (DNA): TGTGCCAGCTCACCACCATCGGGAGGGAACACCGGGGAGCTGTTTTTT. Its translation: CASSPPSGGNTGELFF.

The chain recombines TRBV19 with TRBJ1-2, with 8 bases fitting TRBD1. Germline CDR1 reads LNHDA; CDR2 reads SQIVND (reference sequence). V shed 4 bases and J 7 bases; nucleotides not matched to a gene: 11. This CDR3 spans 15 amino acids. CDR3 DNA: TGTGCCAGTAGTACCCAGACAGGGGCTCCTTTTGGCTACACCTTC. Amino acids: CASSTQTGAPFGYTF.

The chain recombines TRBV7-8 with TRBJ2-7; D is possibly TRBD2 (5 bases). Looked up from germline, CDR1 is SGHVS and CDR2 is FQNEAQ. Trimming left V 5 bases short and J 1 base short, with 9 bases between. The CDR3 has 13 amino acids. CDR3 sequence: CASSGRTSYEQYF. In nucleotides, the CDR3 is TGTGCCAGCAGCGGACGGACTTCCTACGAGCAGTACTTC. Using reference TRBV7-8 and TRBJ2-7 for the parts outside the CDR3, the full variable domain is GAGVSQSPRYKVAKRGQDVALRCDPISGHVSLFWYQQALGQGPEFLTYFQNEAQLDKSGLPSDRFFAERPEGSVSTLKIQRTQQEDSAVYLCASSGRTSYEQYFGPGTRLTVT.

The rearrangement uses TRBV30 and TRBJ1-2; 7 nucleotides align to TRBD1. The germline V gene encodes CDR1 GTSNPN and CDR2 SVGIG (reference sequence). Losses at the gene ends were 5 bases for V and 4 bases for J; bases not matched to a gene: 13. This CDR3 contains 15 residues. CDR3 in DNA: TGTGCCTGGTATGACTGGGACAGCAACTTCTATGGCTACACCTTC. Protein sequence: CAWYDWDSNFYGYTF.

The CDR3 protein is CASRPAGGRTDTQYF. The CDR3 region has the DNA TGTGCCAGCAGGCCAGCGGGGGGCCGCACAGATACGCAGTATTTT. The gene calls are TRBV9 and TRBJ2-3; TRBD2 agrees at 9 bases. The CDR3 runs to 15 residues. With 5 bases clipped from V and 1 base from J, the junction kept 5 bases outside the gene matches. Germline loops: CDR1 SGDLS, CDR2 YYNGEE. Based on the CDR3 plus reference TRBV9 and TRBJ2-3, the full variable domain is DSGVTQTPKHLITATGQRVTLRCSPRSGDLSVYWYQQSLDQGLQFLIQYYNGEERAKGNILERFSAQQFPDLHSELNLSSLELGDSALYFCASRPAGGRTDTQYFGPGTRLTVL.

J is TRBJ2-1 and V is TRBV7-3; TRBD2 agrees at 8 bases. Per the germline V gene, CDR1 is SGHTA and CDR2 is FQGTGA. Unmatched junction bases numbered 3, after V lost 3 bases and J lost 2 bases. This CDR3 has 15 residues. The CDR3 is CASSFGGAAYNEQFF. As DNA, the CDR3 is TGTGCCAGCAGCTTCGGGGGGGCGGCCTACAATGAGCAGTTCTTC. The full variable domain, completed using reference TRBV7-3 and TRBJ2-1, is GAGVSQTPSNKVTEKGKYVELRCDPISGHTALYWYRQSLGQGPEFLIYFQGTGAADDSGLPNDRFFAVRPEGSVSTLKIQRTERGDSAVYLCASSFGGAAYNEQFFGPGTRLTVL.

This clone was seen once. The rearrangement links TRBV28 to TRBJ1-2; D not certain. V was trimmed by 10 bases and J by 7 bases, leaving 13 bases between them. The CDR3 contains 11 residues. CDR1 is MDHEN and CDR2 is SYDVKM in the germline V gene. CDR3 sequence reads: CATNIPGGYTF. The CDR3 DNA reads as TGTGCCACTAATATCCCGGGTGGCTACACCTTC.

The genes are TRBV27 and TRBJ2-7; TRBD2 is a possible D gene (6 bases). The CDR3 runs 15 residues. Germline CDR1 and CDR2: MNHEY and SMNVEV (reference sequence). Trimming shortened V by 4 bases and J by 7 bases, and 20 bases separated the two germline ends. CDR3 amino acids: CASSSVDYRPREQYF. CDR3 nucleotides: TGTGCCAGCAGTTCGGTGGACTATCGGCCAAGGGAGCAGTACTTC.

CDR3: CASQVGLAVKSPQYDEQFF. CDR3 nucleotide sequence: TGTGCCAGTCAGGTGGGGCTAGCGGTAAAATCTCCGCAATATGATGAGCAGTTCTTC. The rearrangement joins TRBV18 to TRBJ2-1; 7 positions match TRBD2. The length of the CDR3 is 19 residues. V lost 9 bases to trimming and J lost 8 bases; unmatched junction nucleotides: 28. Germline loops: CDR1 KGHSH, CDR2 LQKENI.

In nucleotides, the CDR3 is TGTGCCAGCAGCCCACCTGGGCTAAACTATGGCTACACCTTC. Amino acid sequence: CASSPPGLNYGYTF. The genes are TRBV7-2 and TRBJ1-2; the D is unclear. In germline, CDR1 is SGHTA, CDR2 FQGNSA. The CDR3 length is 14 residues. V was cut by 5 bases and J by 2 bases, with 12 bases left in between.

The gene calls are TRBV7-8 and TRBJ1-2; TRBD1 aligns across 9 bases. The CDR3 covers 15 residues. Germline V gene data show CDR1 as SGHVS and CDR2 as FQNEAQ. V shed 5 bases, J shed 4 bases, and the junction held 8 bases outside the gene matches. For the CDR3, the DNA is TGTGCCAGCAGCCCGAGACAGGGGGAGGGCTATGGCTACACCTTC. It encodes CASSPRQGEGYGYTF.

The V gene is TRBV6-5, the J gene TRBJ1-1, with D hard to call. CDR1 and CDR2 from the germline V gene are MNHEY and SVGAGI. The germline V and J ends were trimmed by 6 bases and 3 bases, with 14 bases remaining between them. This CDR3 is built from 14 residues. CDR3 bases: TGTGCCAGCAGGGCCCCCTGGAGAGACACTGAAGCTTTCTTT. The encoded protein is CASRAPWRDTEAFF.

This clone was seen once. The chain combines TRBV27 with TRBJ1-5; D may be TRBD1 (5 bases). The germline V and J ends were trimmed by 6 bases and 6 bases, with 18 bases remaining between them. Germline assignment: CDR1 MNHEY and CDR2 SMNVEV (reference sequence). This CDR3 spans 15 amino acids. The CDR3 is CASRQAGRGVQPQHF. The CDR3 bases are TGTGCCAGCAGGCAAGCAGGGAGGGGAGTTCAGCCCCAGCATTTT.

CDR3 residues: CASSPPAGTNEQYF. The CDR3 DNA reads as TGTGCCAGCAGCCCCCCGGCGGGGACCAACGAGCAGTACTTC. The chain combines TRBV7-2 with TRBJ2-7; a possible D gene is TRBD2 (6 bases). Germline V CDR1 and CDR2: SGHTA, FQGNSA. CDR3 length: 14 residues. V was clipped by 5 bases and J by 5 bases, with 16 bases between them.

V is TRBV30 and J is TRBJ1-4; no clear D. Germline CDR1 reads GTSNPN; CDR2 reads SVGIG (reference sequence). Trimming cost V 3 bases and J 8 bases, with 13 bases left between them. The CDR3 has 13 residues. The CDR3 sequence: CAWSVSGTEKLFF. CDR3 DNA: TGTGCCTGGAGCGTGAGTGGTACCGAAAAACTGTTTTTT. The full variable domain, with the rest looked up from reference TRBV30 and TRBJ1-4, is SQTIHQWPATLVQPVGSPLSLECTVEGTSNPNLYWYRQAAGRGLQLLFYSVGIGQISSEVPQNLSASRPQDRQFILSSKKLLLSDSGFYLCAWSVSGTEKLFFGSGTQLSVL.

This clone was recorded a few times. V gene TRBV5-1 combines with J gene TRBJ1-3; D may be TRBD1 (6 bases). The CDR3 is made up of 16 amino acids. Per the germline V gene, CDR1 is SGHRS and CDR2 is YFSETQ. Deletions cut 8 bases from V and 2 bases from J, with 20 bases between. CDR3 region: CARRLTSGVAGNTIYF. The CDR3 nucleotides are TGCGCCAGACGGTTGACCTCAGGGGTGGCTGGAAACACCATATATTTT.

V usage is TRBV10-3 and J usage is TRBJ2-3, with D perhaps matching TRBD2 (6 bases). The CDR3 length is 12 residues. Trimming left V 6 bases short and J 6 bases short, with 10 bases between. Germline CDR1 is ENHRY and CDR2 is SYGVKD. The CDR3 is CAISGGSDTQYF. In DNA form, the CDR3 reads TGTGCCATCAGCGGGGGAAGCGATACGCAGTATTTT.

This sequence joins TRBV27 and TRBJ1-5; D not resolved. The CDR3 is 17 amino acids. V lost 7 bases to trimming and J lost 4 bases, with 23 bases between them. CDR1 MNHEY and CDR2 SMNVEV come from the germline V gene (reference sequence). CDR3 in amino acids: CASMVGRAVEGNQPQHF. The DNA for the CDR3 is TGTGCCAGCATGGTCGGGAGGGCAGTTGAAGGTAATCAGCCCCAGCATTTT.

The gene calls are TRBV30 and TRBJ2-1; 8 bases are a match to TRBD2. The V segment lost 1 base and the J segment 1 base; nucleotides outside the gene matches: 3. CDR1 is GTSNPN, CDR2 SVGIG, per germline (reference sequence). CDR3 length: 15 amino acids. The CDR3 region is CAWSGLAGSYNEQFF. Written as DNA, the CDR3 is TGTGCCTGGAGTGGGTTAGCGGGGTCCTACAATGAGCAGTTCTTC.

This rearrangement joins TRBV5-4 to TRBJ1-2, with a possible D match to TRBD1 (5 bases). Trimming cost V 1 base and J 0 bases, with 10 bases left between them. CDR1 is SGHNT, CDR2 YYREEE, per germline (reference sequence). The CDR3 loop spans 15 amino acids. CDR3 sequence reads: CASSLRGTPNYGYTF. In nucleotides, the CDR3 is TGTGCCAGCAGCTTGAGGGGTACCCCTAACTATGGCTACACCTTC.

V gene TRBV6-4 combines with J gene TRBJ1-6; tentatively, D is TRBD1 (6 bases). The CDR3 totals 14 residues. Germline values: CDR1 MRHNA, CDR2 SNTAGT. The V end lost 6 bases, the J end lost 4 bases, and 10 bases lay between the germline ends. CDR3 sequence (DNA): TGTGCCAGCAGGTTACAGGGTTATAATTCACCCCTCCACTTT. It is translated as CASRLQGYNSPLHF.

The rearrangement joins TRBV18 to TRBJ2-5; tentatively, D is TRBD2 (7 bases). The length of the CDR3 is 17 residues. V was clipped by 0 bases and J by 2 bases, with 16 bases between them. Germline V gene lookup returns CDR1 KGHSH and CDR2 LQKENI. CDR3 loop: CASSPPSSRGAQETQYF. The CDR3 nucleotides are TGTGCCAGCTCACCACCCTCGAGCCGGGGGGCGCAAGAGACCCAGTACTTC.

This clone was observed a single time. The chain links TRBV19 to TRBJ1-2; 11 bases line up with TRBD1. Germline CDR1 is LNHDA and CDR2 is SQIVND (reference sequence). Trimming at V came to 3 bases and at J to 0 bases, leaving 9 bases not matched to a gene. The CDR3 covers 18 residues. As DNA, the CDR3 is TGTGCCAGTAGTATGACACCGGGACAGGGGGTAGCTAACTATGGCTACACCTTC. Translating gives CASSMTPGQGVANYGYTF.

The rearrangement joins TRBV5-6 to TRBJ2-4; D is unclear. This CDR3 is built from 14 residues. The germline V gene has CDR1 SGHDT and CDR2 YYEEEE. The germline V and J ends were trimmed by 4 bases and 0 bases, with 8 bases remaining between them. The CDR3 coding sequence is TGTGCCAGCAGCCTGTTACTAGCCAAAAACATTCAGTACTTC. Translating it yields CASSLLLAKNIQYF.

This clone was recorded once. The genes are TRBV14 and TRBJ2-5; 8 nucleotides line up with TRBD2. The CDR3 covers 16 residues. V gave up 4 bases and J gave up 4 bases; unmatched junction bases: 11. Germline V gene data show CDR1 as SGHDN and CDR2 as FVKESK. The CDR3 here is CASSRLAGGKRETQYF. The CDR3 DNA reads as TGTGCCAGCAGCCGCCTAGCGGGTGGCAAGAGAGAGACCCAGTACTTC.

V and J are TRBV19 and TRBJ1-1; D gene unclear. The CDR3 spans 13 residues. V was clipped by 3 bases and J by 5 bases, with 10 bases between them. Per germline, CDR1 LNHDA and CDR2 SQIVND (reference sequence). This CDR3 reads CASSIGGSTEAFF. The CDR3 nucleotides read TGTGCCAGTAGTATTGGAGGGAGTACTGAAGCTTTCTTT.

The V call is TRBV12-5, the J call TRBJ2-2, with 8 bases aligning to TRBD1. Germline CDR1 reads LGHNT; CDR2 reads FRNRAP. This CDR3 spans 18 amino acids. V shed 7 bases and J 0 bases; nucleotides not matched to a gene: 13. CDR3 DNA: TGTGCTAGTGTCTGGACAGGGAGAATAATTTCGAACACCGGGGAGCTGTTTTTT. As protein: CASVWTGRIISNTGELFF.